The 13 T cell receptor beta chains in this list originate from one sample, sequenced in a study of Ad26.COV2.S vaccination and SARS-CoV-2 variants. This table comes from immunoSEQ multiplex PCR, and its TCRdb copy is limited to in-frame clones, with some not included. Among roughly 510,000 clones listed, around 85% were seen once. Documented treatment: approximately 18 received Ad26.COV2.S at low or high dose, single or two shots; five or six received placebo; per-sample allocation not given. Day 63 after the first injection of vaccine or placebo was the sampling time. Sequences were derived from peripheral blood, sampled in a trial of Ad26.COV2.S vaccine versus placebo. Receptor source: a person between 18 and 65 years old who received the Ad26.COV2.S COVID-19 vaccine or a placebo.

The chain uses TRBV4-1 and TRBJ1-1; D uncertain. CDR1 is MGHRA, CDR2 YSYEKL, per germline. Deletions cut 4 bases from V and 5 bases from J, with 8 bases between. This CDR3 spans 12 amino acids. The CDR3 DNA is TGCGCCAGCAGCCGTGGGAATACTGAAGCTTTCTTT. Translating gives CASSRGNTEAFF.

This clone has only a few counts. CDR3 residues: CATSKAGDGEQYF. The CDR3 nucleotides are TGTGCCACCAGTAAAGCGGGTGATGGCGAGCAGTACTTC. The chain is built from TRBV24-1 and TRBJ2-7; D is possibly TRBD2 (6 bases). Germline loops: CDR1 KGHDR, CDR2 SFDVKD. The CDR3 spans 13 residues. V lost 6 bases and J lost 6, with 14 bases in between.

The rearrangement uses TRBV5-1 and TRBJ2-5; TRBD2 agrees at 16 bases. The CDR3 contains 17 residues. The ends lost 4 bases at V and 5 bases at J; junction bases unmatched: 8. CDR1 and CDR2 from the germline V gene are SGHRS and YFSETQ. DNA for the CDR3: TGCGCCAGCAGCAGCGGGACTAGCGGGAGGGTTTACGAGACCCAGTACTTC. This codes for CASSSGTSGRVYETQYF.

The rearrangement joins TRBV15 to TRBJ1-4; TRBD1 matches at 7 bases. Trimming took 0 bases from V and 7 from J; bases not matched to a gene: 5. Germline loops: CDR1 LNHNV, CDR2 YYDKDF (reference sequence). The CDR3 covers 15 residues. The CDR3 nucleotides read TGTGCCACCAGCAGAGATGGGCAGGGGGGTGAAAAACTGTTTTTT. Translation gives CATSRDGQGGEKLFF.

The CDR3 DNA follows: TGCAGCGTTGAAGATTGGCCTAGCGGGAGGGGGGAGCTGTTTTTT. It specifies CSVEDWPSGRGELFF. The chain uses TRBV29-1 and TRBJ2-2; 11 bases fit TRBD2. With V trimmed by 0 bases and J by 8 bases, 5 bases remained unmatched. The CDR3 is made up of 15 amino acids. The germline gives CDR1 SQVTM, CDR2 ANQGSEA.

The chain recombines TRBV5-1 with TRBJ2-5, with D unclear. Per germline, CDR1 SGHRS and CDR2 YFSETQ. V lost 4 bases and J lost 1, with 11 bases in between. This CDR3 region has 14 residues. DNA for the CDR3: TGCGCCAGCAGCCCGACCGCGGCCCAAGAGACCCAGTACTTC. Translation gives CASSPTAAQETQYF.

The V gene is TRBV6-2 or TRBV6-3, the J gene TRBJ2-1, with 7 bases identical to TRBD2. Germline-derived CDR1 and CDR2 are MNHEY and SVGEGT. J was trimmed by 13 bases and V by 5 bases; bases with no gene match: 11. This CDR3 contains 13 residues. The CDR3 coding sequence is TGTGCCAGCAGTCCAGGCCCCGGGACTAAACAGTTCTTC. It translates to CASSPGPGTKQFF.

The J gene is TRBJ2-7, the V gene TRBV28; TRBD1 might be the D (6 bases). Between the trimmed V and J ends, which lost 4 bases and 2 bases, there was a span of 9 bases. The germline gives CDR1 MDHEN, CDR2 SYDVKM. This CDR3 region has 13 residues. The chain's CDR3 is CASSSDRAYEQYF. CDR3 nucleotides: TGTGCCAGCAGTTCGGACAGAGCCTACGAGCAGTACTTC.

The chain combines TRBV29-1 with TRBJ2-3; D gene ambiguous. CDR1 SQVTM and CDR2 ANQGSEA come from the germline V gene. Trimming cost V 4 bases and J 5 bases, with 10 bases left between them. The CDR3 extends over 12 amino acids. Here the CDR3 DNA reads TGCAGCGTTGTTTCGTCTGGAGATACGCAGTATTTT. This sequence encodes CSVVSSGDTQYF.

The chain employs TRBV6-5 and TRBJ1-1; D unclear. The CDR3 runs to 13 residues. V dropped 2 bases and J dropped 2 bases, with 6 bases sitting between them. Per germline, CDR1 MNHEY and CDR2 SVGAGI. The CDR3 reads CASSYQTNTEAFF. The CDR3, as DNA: TGTGCCAGCAGTTACCAGACTAACACTGAAGCTTTCTTT.

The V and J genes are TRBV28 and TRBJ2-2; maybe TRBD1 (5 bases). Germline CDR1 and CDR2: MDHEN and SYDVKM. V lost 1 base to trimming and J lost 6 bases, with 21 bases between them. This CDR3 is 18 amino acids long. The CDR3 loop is CASSLLSGWGSGPGELFF. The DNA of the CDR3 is TGTGCCAGCAGTTTATTGAGTGGTTGGGGCAGTGGGCCCGGGGAGCTGTTTTTT. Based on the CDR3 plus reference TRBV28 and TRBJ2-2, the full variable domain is DVKVTQSSRYLVKRTGEKVFLECVQDMDHENMFWYRQDPGLGLRLIYFSYDVKMKEKGDIPEGYSVSREKKERFSLILESASTNQTSMYLCASSLLSGWGSGPGELFFGEGSRLTVL.

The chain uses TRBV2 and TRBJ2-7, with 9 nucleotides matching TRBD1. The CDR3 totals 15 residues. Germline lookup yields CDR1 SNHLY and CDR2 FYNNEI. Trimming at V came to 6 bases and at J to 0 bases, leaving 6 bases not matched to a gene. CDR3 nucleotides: TGTGCCAGCAGGGACCGGGACAGGGCCTCCTACGAGCAGTACTTC. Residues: CASRDRDRASYEQYF.

The CDR3 DNA reads TGTGCCTGGAGTTTTGGTCCTACTAATGAAAAACTGTTTTTT. Amino acids: CAWSFGPTNEKLFF. This rearrangement joins TRBV30 to TRBJ1-4; D not resolved. V was pared by 2 bases and J by 2 bases, with 9 bases between. This CDR3 is 14 amino acids long. CDR1 is GTSNPN and CDR2 is SVGIG in the germline V gene (reference sequence).